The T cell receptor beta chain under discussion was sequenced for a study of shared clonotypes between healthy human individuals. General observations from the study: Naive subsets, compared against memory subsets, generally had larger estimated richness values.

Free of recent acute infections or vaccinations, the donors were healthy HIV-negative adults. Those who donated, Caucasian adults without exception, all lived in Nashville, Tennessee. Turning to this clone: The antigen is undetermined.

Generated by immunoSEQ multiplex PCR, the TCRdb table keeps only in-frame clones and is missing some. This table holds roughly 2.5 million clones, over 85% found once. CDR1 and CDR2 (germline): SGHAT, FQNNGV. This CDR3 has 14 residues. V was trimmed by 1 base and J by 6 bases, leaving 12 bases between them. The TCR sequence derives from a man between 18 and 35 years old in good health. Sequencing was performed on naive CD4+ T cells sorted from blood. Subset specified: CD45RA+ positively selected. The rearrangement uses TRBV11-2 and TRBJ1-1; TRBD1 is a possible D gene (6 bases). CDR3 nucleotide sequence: TGTGCCAGCAGCTTAGGGAATGGGGGCGCTGAAGCTTTCTTT. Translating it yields CASSLGNGGAEAFF.